One T cell receptor (beta chain) is described in this entry. No antigen is known for it. Per-base quality was not reported, and no clone a single base away is much larger than it. The cohort consisted of hundreds of healthy bone marrow donors. At the time of sampling, every cohort member was nominally healthy, though immune exposures that went unrecorded were likely present. The donor was CMV seronegative and belonged to the group of several hundred seronegative cohort members. Every donor gave a peripheral blood sample, and the peripheral blood mononuclear cells from that sample were used for TCR beta sequencing. The Qiagen DNeasy Blood Extraction Kit was used to extract genomic DNA from the blood cell samples. This sample was taken from a study of cytomegalovirus exposure and HLA in healthy donors (dated by TCRdb to the late 2010s). Describing the broader study: An earlier analysis of approximately 550 of the donors reported 250 to 300 Gb of sequence data and roughly 100 million unique TCR beta sequences from roughly 200 million T cells. The study was designed to test whether signatures of past pathogen exposure could be identified by cataloging public T cell receptors. The number of typed donors differed by locus: roughly 629-640 for A, B, C, DRB1 and DQB1; 500 to 550 for DQA1; 600 to 610 for DPA1; and around 490 for DPB1. The T cell repertoires of about 700 subjects were profiled by immunosequencing and related to cytomegalovirus serostatus. Among around 400 genotyped donors of the cohort, an average of roughly 230,000 unique TCR beta nucleotide sequences was sequenced per donor, of which about 19% were non-productive. Donor age, sex, ethnicity and CMV serostatus were collected together with the repertoire data. To study patterns of TCR occurrence, a later analysis re-analyzed previously published TCR beta repertoires from around 700 donors and added high-resolution HLA genotyping. In an earlier analysis of 550 to 700 of the donors, high-throughput TCR beta sequencing was used to judge whether each TCR beta V gene segment behaved as functional or pseudogenic. High-throughput TCR immunosequencing, statistical association of individual TCRs with disease status, and machine learning were combined to predict cytomegalovirus infection status. Roughly 320 gigabases of sequencing data and around 85 million unique TCR sequences made up an early release that covered 640 HLA-typed donors. A later genetic analysis used genome-wide SNP genotypes for about 65% of the 666 donors, treating that subset as a discovery cohort. Four to six DR-DQ haplotypes were handled as single units for association and clustering, since linkage in the cohort was strong. Of the roughly 400 genotyped donors, 75% to 85% were placed in the genetic ancestry cluster associated with self-reported Caucasian donors. Along with the approximately 670-subject first cohort, a separate validation cohort of roughly 110 different subjects was used. HLA typing included class I and class II loci at four-digit resolution. All discovery cohort repertoires had been generated using a single sequencing platform. Rather than drawing on any new phenotypic data, the later analysis identified candidate immune exposures from TCR beta sequences and the way those sequences occurred across donors. The research as a whole found: In a later analysis, over 15,000 TCR beta sequences were associated with specific HLA alleles at a false discovery rate of 0.05. Roughly uniform sequencing depth across donors was assumed in presence/absence analyses, although this assumption may not hold. Most TCR sequences were seen in very few donors, while some public TCRs were found in many individuals. An earlier analysis of approximately 540 of the donors showed that most TCR beta V segments appeared in productive rearrangements either about 87% or about 30% of the time, which broadly matched IMGT annotations. A further reported finding was that TCR beta sequences accurately predicted the HLA-A and HLA-B alleles for most subjects in the first cohort. A few of the identified cytomegalovirus-associated TCR beta chains were confirmed in vitro to be specific for cytomegalovirus antigens. A cluster of highly shared sequence variants was judged likely to be a technical artifact of the sequencing pipeline. The 87-base-pair reads could not distinguish some IMGT-functional V segments, including TRBV6-2 and TRBV6-3, so those segments were excluded. Correlated functional status among segregating V segments might reflect linkage disequilibrium, but an unknown experimental factor could not be ruled out. According to a later analysis, parvovirus B19, influenza, CMV and Epstein-Barr virus appeared linked to several top co-occurrence clusters. When HLA alleles, especially DR and DQ, strongly co-occurred, attributing TCR associations to individual alleles was difficult. The cohort was sequenced for TCR beta chains only, and without alpha or paired-chain data the features that could be detected were limited. In a later analysis, the rate of TCR association differed among HLA loci, with DRB1 alleles having the most associated TCRs and HLA-C alleles having the fewest. For the cohort, immune exposure information was limited to CMV serostatus. An association between a missense DCLRE1C variant and V-gene and J-gene trimming of TCR beta chains was found in a later genetic analysis and replicated in an independent cohort. Compared with the roughly 670-donor mean, donors in an Asian-associated ancestry cluster had fewer N-insertions in productive TCRs, according to a later genetic analysis. A later analysis found that HLA-associated TCR beta chains were more clonally expanded and had lower generation probabilities than equally common non-associated chains. Because some donors lacked HLA typing at each locus, the association tests relied only on the typed subset. In the study, approximately 160 TCR beta chains were listed as associated with cytomegalovirus. It was suggested by the authors that the approach could potentially be generalized to other disease states and immunological phenotypes. The classifier was reported to diagnose cytomegalovirus status with high specificity and sensitivity in both the original cohort and the validation cohort. In a later analysis, most CMV-associated TCR beta chains were found to appear HLA-restricted, with HLA associations seemingly driven largely by CMV exposure. Because counts were too low, seventeen rarely observed V segments, including chromosome 9 orphons, were excluded from the earlier analysis of under 650 of the donors.

The receptor library was made with the immunoSEQ multiplex PCR assay. For the multiplex PCR, a mixture combining 60 forward primers for TCR Vbeta segments and 13 reverse primers for TCR Jbeta segments was used. The CDR3 region of rearranged TCR beta genes was amplified from genomic DNA by a multiplex PCR assay. Amplified TCR beta libraries were sequenced as 87-base-pair reads on the Illumina HiSeq System. In the paper's pipeline: A later analysis counted about 80 million unique TCR beta chains across the roughly 700 repertoires, and 9.5 million to 11 million of these chains were shared by at least two donors. Raw reads were error-corrected and collapsed into unique sequences with a nearest-neighbor algorithm that merged closely related sequences to remove PCR and sequencing errors. CDR3 sequences were aligned to IMGT reference sequences to assign V, D and J gene segments. For a sequence to be retained, a match of at least six nucleotides to both a V gene segment and a J gene segment was required. A rearrangement was called productive if the CDR3 had no stop codons and remained in frame with V and J, and every other rearrangement was called non-productive. CDR3 was defined according to IMGT convention as the region running from the second conserved V-encoded cysteine to the conserved J-encoded phenylalanine. In an earlier analysis of roughly 610 of the donors, sequences lacking an unambiguous match to a single V gene segment were excluded. In an earlier analysis of 450 to 750 of the donors, a V segment was called functional when productive rearrangements were above 56.7%, and segregating when the standard deviation between donors exceeded 5%. To diagnose cytomegalovirus status from the catalog of TCR beta chain sequences, a statistical classification framework was built. A later analysis assigned V and J genes by comparing TCR nucleotide sequences with IMGT/GENE-DB human TR gene sequences. In a later analysis, CDR3 sequences and most-parsimonious VDJ recombination scenarios were assigned using the TCRdist pipeline. In a later analysis, each TCR beta chain was defined by its CDR3 amino acid sequence together with its V-gene family, and reads without a unique V-gene family were excluded. To address suspected cross-contamination and a sequencing artifact, a later analysis removed a few hundred highly shared, low-generation-probability nucleotide sequences. For each public chain, a later analysis derived a clonal expansion index from normalized ranks of inferred template counts within each repertoire. In a later analysis, generation probabilities were computed with a VDJ recombination model fitted to out-of-frame rearrangements, and the resulting probabilities were checked against IGoR. A later analysis scored TCR-TCR, TCR-HLA and TCR-CMV co-occurrence with hypergeometric tests, applying a repertoire-size bias correction to TCR pairs. A later analysis estimated false discovery rates by permuting HLA or CMV assignments 20 times. In a later analysis, co-occurring TCRs were grouped using DBSCAN, and TCRdist sequence similarity was added for clustering within HLA-allele-positive subsets. For co-occurrence clustering, repertoires with fewer than 30,000 or more than 120,000 public chains were excluded, along with roughly 5 repertoires with anomalous nucleotide sharing. TCRdb retrieved this table from immuneACCESS and kept in-frame rearrangements only. Not all clones are present; in checked studies, unresolved V genes account for under half, and no reason is known for the remainder. D and trimming come from the DNA, and the V and J calls and clone size come from that table. The sample table lists 150,000 to 200,000 clones, roughly 73% of them with a count of one. Around 4.9% of the sample is in the top ten clones.

The CDR3 covers 15 residues, taking in both the cysteine and the phenylalanine. This entry keeps only the CDR3 DNA: 45 bases, framed from base 1. For this chain, trimming is 2 bases at the V end and 10 bases at the J end, and the number of junction bases without a gene match is 7. CDR1 and CDR2 are drawn from the germline V gene (reference sequence): MNHEY, SMNVEV. Source material: PBMCs. Recombination connected TRBV27 to TRBJ1-4; 10 nucleotides in the junction match TRBD1. The receptor was isolated from a male donor in good health and CMV-seronegative. The base sequence is TGTGCCAGCAGTTTACGGACAGGGGGAGAGGTAAAACTGTTTTTT. This sequence encodes CASSLRTGGEVKLFF.